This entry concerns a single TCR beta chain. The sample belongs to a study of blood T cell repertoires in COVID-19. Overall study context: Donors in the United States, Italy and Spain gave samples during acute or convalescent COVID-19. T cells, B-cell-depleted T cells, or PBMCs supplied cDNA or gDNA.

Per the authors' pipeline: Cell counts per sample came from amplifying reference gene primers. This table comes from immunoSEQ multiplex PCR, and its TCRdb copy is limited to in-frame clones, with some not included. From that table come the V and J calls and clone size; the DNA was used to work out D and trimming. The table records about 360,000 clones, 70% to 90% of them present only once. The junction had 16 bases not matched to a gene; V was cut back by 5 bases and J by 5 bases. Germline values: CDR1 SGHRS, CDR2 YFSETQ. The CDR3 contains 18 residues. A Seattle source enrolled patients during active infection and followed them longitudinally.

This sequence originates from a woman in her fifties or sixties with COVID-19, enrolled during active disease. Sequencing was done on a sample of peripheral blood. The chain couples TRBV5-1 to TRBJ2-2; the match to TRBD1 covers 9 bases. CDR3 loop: CASSIGAMGQGDTGELFF. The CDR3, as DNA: TGCGCCAGCAGTATTGGTGCGATGGGACAGGGAGATACCGGGGAGCTGTTTTTT. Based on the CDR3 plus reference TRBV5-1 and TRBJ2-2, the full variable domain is KAGVTQTPRYLIKTRGQQVTLSCSPISGHRSVSWYQQTPGQGLQFLFEYFSETQRNKGNFPGRFSGRQFSNSRSEMNVSTLELGDSALYLCASSIGAMGQGDTGELFFGEGSRLTVL.